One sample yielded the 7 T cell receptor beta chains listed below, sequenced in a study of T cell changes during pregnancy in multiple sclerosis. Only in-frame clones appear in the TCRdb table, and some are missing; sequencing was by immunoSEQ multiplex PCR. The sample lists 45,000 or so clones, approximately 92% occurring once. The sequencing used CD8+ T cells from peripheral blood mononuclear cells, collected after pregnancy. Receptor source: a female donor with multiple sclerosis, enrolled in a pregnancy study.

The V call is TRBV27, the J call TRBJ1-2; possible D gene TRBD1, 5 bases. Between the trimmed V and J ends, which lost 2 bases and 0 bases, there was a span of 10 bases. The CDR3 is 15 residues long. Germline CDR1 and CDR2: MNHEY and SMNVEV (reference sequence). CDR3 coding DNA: TGTGCCAGCAGTTTACAGGGATTTGCTAACTATGGCTACACCTTC. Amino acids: CASSLQGFANYGYTF.

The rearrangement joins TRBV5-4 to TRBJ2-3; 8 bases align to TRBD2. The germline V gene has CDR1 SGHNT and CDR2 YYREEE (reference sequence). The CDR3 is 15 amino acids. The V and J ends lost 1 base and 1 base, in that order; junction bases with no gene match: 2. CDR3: CASSLRAGGTDTQYF. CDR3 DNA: TGTGCCAGCAGCTTGCGAGCGGGGGGCACAGATACGCAGTATTTT.

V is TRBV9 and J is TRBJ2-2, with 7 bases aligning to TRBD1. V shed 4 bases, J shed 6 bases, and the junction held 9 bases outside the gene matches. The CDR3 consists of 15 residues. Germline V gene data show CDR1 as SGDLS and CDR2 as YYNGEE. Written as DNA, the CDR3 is TGTGCCAGCAGCCCTTGGGACAGCGAGGCCGGGGAGCTGTTTTTT. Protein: CASSPWDSEAGELFF. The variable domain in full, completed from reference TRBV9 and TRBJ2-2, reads DSGVTQTPKHLITATGQRVTLRCSPRSGDLSVYWYQQSLDQGLQFLIQYYNGEERAKGNILERFSAQQFPDLHSELNLSSLELGDSALYFCASSPWDSEAGELFFGEGSRLTVL.

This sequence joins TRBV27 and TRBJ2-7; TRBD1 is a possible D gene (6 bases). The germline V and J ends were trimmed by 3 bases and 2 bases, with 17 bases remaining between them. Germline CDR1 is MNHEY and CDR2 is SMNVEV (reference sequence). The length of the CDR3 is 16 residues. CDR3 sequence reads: CASSFISTGTTYEQYF. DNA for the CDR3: TGTGCCAGCAGTTTTATATCCACAGGGACCACCTACGAGCAGTACTTC.

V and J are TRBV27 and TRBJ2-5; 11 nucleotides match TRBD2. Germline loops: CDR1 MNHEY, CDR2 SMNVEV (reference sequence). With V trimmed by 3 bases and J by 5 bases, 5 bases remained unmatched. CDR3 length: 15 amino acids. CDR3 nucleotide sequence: TGTGCCAGCAGTTTGCTAGCGGGGGGTGGGGAGACCCAGTACTTC. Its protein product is CASSLLAGGGETQYF.

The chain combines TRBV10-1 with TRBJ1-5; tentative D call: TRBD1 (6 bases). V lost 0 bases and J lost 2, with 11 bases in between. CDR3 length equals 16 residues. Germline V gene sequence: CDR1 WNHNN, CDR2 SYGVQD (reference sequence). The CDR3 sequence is CASSESTWGRNQPQHF. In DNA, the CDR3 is TGCGCCAGCAGTGAGTCGACGTGGGGGCGCAATCAGCCCCAGCATTTT.

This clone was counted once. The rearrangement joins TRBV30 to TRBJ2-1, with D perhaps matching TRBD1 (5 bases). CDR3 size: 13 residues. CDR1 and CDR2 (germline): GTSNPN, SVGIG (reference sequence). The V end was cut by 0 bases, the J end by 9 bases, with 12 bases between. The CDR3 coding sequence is TGTGCCTGGAGTGTACCGTCAGGGTCTGAGCAGTTCTTC. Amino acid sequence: CAWSVPSGSEQFF.